The rows below give T cell receptor beta chains drawn from one sample of a study of CD8 T cells in Susac syndrome. TCRdb reprocessed the immunoSEQ multiplex PCR reads with MiXCR, giving one entry per CDR3 protein. The data hold around 80,000 distinct CDR3 sequences, with 94% observed a single time. Material: CD8+ T cells from PBMCs. The source is a human donor in good health. CDR3s include the opening cysteine and the closing phenylalanine or tryptophan. The D gene is left open where the match is weak. The listing skips clone size in some rows; elsewhere it reads once, few, many or a size class.

d_call cdr3_length j_call clone_size v_call cdr3_aa cdr3_nt
- 16 TRBJ2-1 - TRBV13 CASSHQGLPEAHEQFF TGTGCCAGCAGCCACCAGGGACTTCCCGAGGCACATGAGCAGTTCTTC
TRBD1 15 TRBJ1-5 - TRBV4-1 CASSPGQGYNQPQHF TGCGCCAGCAGCCCGGGACAGGGGTACAATCAGCCCCAGCATTTT
- 13 TRBJ1-2 - TRBV5-6 CASSLEVTGGYTF TGTGCCAGCAGCTTAGAGGTGACGGGAGGCTACACCTTC
- 13 TRBJ2-7 - TRBV9 CASSDRFSYEQYF TGTGCCAGCAGCGATCGGTTTTCTTACGAGCAGTACTTC
- 10 TRBJ2-1 - TRBV29-1 CSVVAHEQFF TGCAGCGTTGTAGCACATGAGCAGTTCTTC
- 16 TRBJ2-1 - TRBV28 CASSAVRGNSYNEQFF TGTGCCAGCAGCGCCGTTCGGGGTAACTCCTACAATGAGCAGTTCTTC
- 14 TRBJ2-7 - TRBV4-3 CASSQFGGSYEQYF TGCGCCAGCAGCCAATTCGGGGGATCCTACGAGCAGTACTTC
- 11 TRBJ1-1 - TRBV12-3/TRBV12-4 CASSFNEIAFF TGTGCCAGCAGTTTTAATGAAATTGCTTTCTTT
- 16 TRBJ2-1 - TRBV4-3 CASSAGTPSSYNEQFF TGCGCCAGCAGCGCCGGGACACCGAGCTCCTACAATGAGCAGTTCTTC
TRBD2 13 TRBJ2-1 - TRBV9 CASVGLADNEQFF TGTGCCAGCGTGGGACTAGCAGACAATGAGCAGTTCTTC
- 15 TRBJ1-1 - TRBV12-3/TRBV12-4 CASTSQGMVDTEAFF TGTGCCAGCACTTCACAGGGTATGGTTGACACTGAAGCTTTCTTT
TRBD1 15 TRBJ1-1 - TRBV6-5 CASSYSGTAGTEAFF TGTGCCAGCAGTTACTCTGGGACAGCGGGCACTGAAGCTTTCTTT
TRBD1 14 TRBJ1-1 - TRBV7-9 CASSLVQGDTEAFF TGTGCCAGCAGTTTGGTTCAGGGGGATACTGAAGCTTTCTTT
- 14 TRBJ2-1 - TRBV20-1 CSASEQAGYNEQFF TGCAGTGCTAGTGAACAGGCGGGTTACAATGAGCAGTTCTTC
- 16 TRBJ1-2 - TRBV3-1 CASSPYRTPTNYGYTF TGTGCCAGCAGCCCATATCGCACCCCGACTAACTATGGCTACACCTTC
- 13 TRBJ2-2 - TRBV7-9 CASSHSNTGELFF TGTGCCAGCAGCCACTCGAACACCGGGGAGCTGTTTTTT
- 14 TRBJ1-1 - TRBV9 CASSGGPWNTEAFF TGTGCCAGCAGCGGGGGACCGTGGAACACTGAAGCTTTCTTT
TRBD2 17 TRBJ2-5 - TRBV4-1 CASSQARTSGMGETQYF TGCGCCAGCAGCCAAGCCCGAACTAGCGGAATGGGAGAGACCCAGTACTTC
- 15 TRBJ2-1 - TRBV14 CASSQLSLVYNEQFF TGTGCCAGCAGCCAATTAAGTCTGGTATACAATGAGCAGTTCTTC
TRBD1 16 TRBJ2-2 - TRBV13 CASSLGGQGVTGELFF TGTGCCAGCAGCTTAGGCGGACAGGGGGTAACCGGGGAGCTGTTTTTT
- 14 TRBJ1-1 - TRBV29-1 CSATGGVKNTEAFF TGCAGCGCTACCGGGGGGGTGAAGAACACTGAAGCTTTCTTT
TRBD1 15 TRBJ2-3 - TRBV15 CATSREGQTTDTQYF TGTGCCACCAGCAGAGAGGGACAGACCACAGATACGCAGTATTTT
- 12 TRBJ1-1 - TRBV9 CASSMGNTEAFF TGTGCCAGCAGCATGGGGAACACTGAAGCTTTCTTT
- 15 TRBJ1-5 - TRBV28 CASSLWDTGNQPQHF TGTGCCAGCAGTTTATGGGACACCGGAAATCAGCCCCAGCATTTT
TRBD1 13 TRBJ2-2 - TRBV7-9 CAVGQGAAGELFF TGTGCCGTTGGACAGGGGGCTGCCGGGGAGCTGTTTTTT
- 13 TRBJ2-2 once TRBV24-1 CATSRESTGELFF TGTGCCACCAGTAGGGAGAGCACCGGGGAGCTGTTTTTT
- 15 TRBJ2-1 - TRBV25-1 CASNSRGGSYNEQFF TGTGCCAGCAACTCCAGGGGTGGATCCTACAATGAGCAGTTCTTC
- 13 TRBJ1-2 - TRBV7-9 CASSLGGTNGYTF TGTGCCAGCAGCTTAGGGGGGACAAATGGCTACACCTTC
TRBD1 13 TRBJ1-5 - TRBV20-1 CSARSSGGQPQHF TGCAGTGCTAGAAGTTCAGGGGGGCAGCCCCAGCATTTT
- 14 TRBJ2-3 - TRBV29-1 CSVERGFSTDTQYF TGCAGCGTTGAACGAGGATTTAGCACAGATACGCAGTATTTT
TRBD2 15 TRBJ2-1 - TRBV4-1 CASSQPGLAGGEQFF TGCGCCAGCAGCCAACCGGGACTAGCAGGTGGTGAGCAGTTCTTC
- 16 TRBJ2-7 - TRBV27 CASSLSSQGMVYEQYF TGTGCCAGCAGTTTATCCAGCCAGGGGATGGTCTACGAGCAGTACTTC
- 11 TRBJ2-1 - TRBV6-5 CASSYGIVQFF TGTGCCAGCAGTTACGGAATCGTGCAGTTCTTC
TRBD1 16 TRBJ1-1 - TRBV13 CASSSRQGFHGTEAFF TGTGCCAGCAGTTCCCGACAGGGCTTCCATGGCACTGAAGCTTTCTTT
- 13 TRBJ1-1 - TRBV12-3/TRBV12-4 CASDTDQFREAFF TGTGCCAGCGACACGGACCAGTTTCGGGAAGCTTTCTTT